This T cell receptor beta chain was documented in a study of shared clonotypes between healthy human individuals. In the original analysis: ImmunoSEQ supplied junction-only sequences lacking quality scores, so filtering was different. The table came from immunoSEQ multiplex PCR; TCRdb's copy has only in-frame clones and leaves some out. V, J and clone size reflect that table, while D and trimming were determined from the DNA. The table has a few million clones, around nine tenths seen once. Deletions cut 2 bases from V and 0 bases from J, with 18 bases between. CDR1 is SGHRS and CDR2 is YFSETQ in the germline V gene. This CDR3 is built from 19 residues. Regarding this clone: Antigen unknown.

General study findings and limits: In contrast to clonotypes shared by all four donors, non-shared clonotypes had lower generation probabilities.

A CD45RA-negative memory subset and a CD45RA+ naive subset were separated from the CD4+ cells. This chain links TRBV5-1 with TRBJ2-6; D is perhaps TRBD1 (5 bases). The sample was naive CD4+ T cells sorted from blood. Regarding subset: CD45RA+ positively selected. This TCR was sampled from a man between 18 and 35 years old in good health. This CDR3 reads CASSFVTGATISGANVLTF. In nucleotides, the CDR3 is TGCGCCAGCAGCTTCGTCACAGGAGCTACGATCTCTGGGGCCAACGTCCTGACTTTC.